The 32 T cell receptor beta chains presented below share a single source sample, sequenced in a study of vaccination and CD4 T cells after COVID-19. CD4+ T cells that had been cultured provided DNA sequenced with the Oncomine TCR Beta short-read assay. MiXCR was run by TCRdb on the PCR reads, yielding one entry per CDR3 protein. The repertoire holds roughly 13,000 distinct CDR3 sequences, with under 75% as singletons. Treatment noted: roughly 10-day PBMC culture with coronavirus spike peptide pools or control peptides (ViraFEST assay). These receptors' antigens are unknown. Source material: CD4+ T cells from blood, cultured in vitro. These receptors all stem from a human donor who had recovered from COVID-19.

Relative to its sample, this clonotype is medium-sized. In nucleotides, the CDR3 is TGTGCCAGCAGTCCCCTCGGGTTGAATCAGCCCCAGCATTTT. Residues: CASSPLGLNQPQHF. This chain links TRBV6-1 with TRBJ1-5; D is ambiguous. The CDR3 is 14 residues long. Between the trimmed V and J ends, which lost 5 bases and 4 bases, there was a span of 12 bases. From germline, CDR1 is MNHNS and CDR2 SASEGT.

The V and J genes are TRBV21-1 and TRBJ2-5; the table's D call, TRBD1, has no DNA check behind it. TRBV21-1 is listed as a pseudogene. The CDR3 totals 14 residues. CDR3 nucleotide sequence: TGTGCCAGCAGCCAAACAGGGTTTCAAGAGACCCAGTACTTC. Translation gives CASSQTGFQETQYF.

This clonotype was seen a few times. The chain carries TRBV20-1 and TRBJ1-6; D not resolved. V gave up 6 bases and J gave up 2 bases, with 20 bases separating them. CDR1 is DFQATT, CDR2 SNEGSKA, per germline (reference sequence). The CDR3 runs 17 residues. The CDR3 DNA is TGCAGTGCCCGTGGGTCTACAGCCGAGACCTATAATTCACCCCTCCACTTT. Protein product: CSARGSTAETYNSPLHF.

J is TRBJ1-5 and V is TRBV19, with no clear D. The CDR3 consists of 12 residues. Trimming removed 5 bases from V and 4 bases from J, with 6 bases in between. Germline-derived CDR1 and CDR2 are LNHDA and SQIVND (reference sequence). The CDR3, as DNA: TGTGCCAGTAGTTTCCGTAATCAGCCCCAGCATTTT. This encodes CASSFRNQPQHF.

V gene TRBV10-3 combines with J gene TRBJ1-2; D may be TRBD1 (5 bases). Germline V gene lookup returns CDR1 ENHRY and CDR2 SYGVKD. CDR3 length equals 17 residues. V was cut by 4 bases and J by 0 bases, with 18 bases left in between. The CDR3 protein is CAISGASGFLANYGYTF. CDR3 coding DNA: TGTGCCATCAGTGGGGCGTCAGGGTTCCTAGCTAACTATGGCTACACCTTC.

CDR3 amino acids: CASRPPNRVRSNQPQHF. The CDR3 coding sequence is TGTGCCAGCAGACCCCCGAACAGGGTACGGAGCAATCAGCCCCAGCATTTT. The rearrangement uses TRBV28 and TRBJ1-5, with D maybe TRBD1 (6 bases). The V gene lost 6 bases and the J gene lost 1 base, with 19 bases spanning the gap. The CDR3 sequence is 17 residues long. Germline-derived CDR1 and CDR2 are MDHEN and SYDVKM.

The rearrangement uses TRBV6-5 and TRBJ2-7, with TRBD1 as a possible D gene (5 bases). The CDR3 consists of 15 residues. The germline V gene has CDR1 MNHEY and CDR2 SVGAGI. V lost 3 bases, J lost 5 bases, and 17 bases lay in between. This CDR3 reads CASSYGSDSRDEQYF. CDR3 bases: TGTGCCAGCAGTTATGGAAGCGACAGCCGGGACGAGCAGTACTTC.

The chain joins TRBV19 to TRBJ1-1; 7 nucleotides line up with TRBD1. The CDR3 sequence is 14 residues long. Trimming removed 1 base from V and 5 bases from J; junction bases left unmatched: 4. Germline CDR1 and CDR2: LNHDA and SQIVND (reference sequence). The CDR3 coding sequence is TGTGCCAGTAGTATAGCCCAGGGGGAAACTGAAGCTTTCTTT. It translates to CASSIAQGETEAFF.

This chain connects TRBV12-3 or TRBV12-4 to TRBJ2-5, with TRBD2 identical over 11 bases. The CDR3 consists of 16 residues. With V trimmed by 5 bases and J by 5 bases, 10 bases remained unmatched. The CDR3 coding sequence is TGTGCCAGCAGTATATTAGCGGGGGGGGCAGGGGAGACCCAGTACTTC. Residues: CASSILAGGAGETQYF.

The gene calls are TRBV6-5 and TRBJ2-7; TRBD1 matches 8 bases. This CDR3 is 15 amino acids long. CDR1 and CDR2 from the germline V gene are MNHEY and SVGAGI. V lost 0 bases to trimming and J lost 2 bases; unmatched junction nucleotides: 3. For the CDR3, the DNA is TGTGCCAGCAGTTACTCAGGACAGGGCCCCTACGAGCAGTACTTC. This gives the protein CASSYSGQGPYEQYF.

The CDR3 nucleotides are TGTGCCAGCAGCAGACACCAGGGGTCCAGCTCCTACGAGCAGTACTTC. As protein: CASSRHQGSSSYEQYF. The chain is built from TRBV21-1 and TRBJ2-7; the D call of TRBD1 is as the table states it, not checked on the DNA. TRBV21-1 counts as a pseudogene. This CDR3 region has 16 residues.

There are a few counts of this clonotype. The CDR3 loop reads CASSFLAGSTDTQYF. The CDR3 region has the DNA TGTGCCAGCAGCTTTCTGGCAGGGAGCACAGATACGCAGTATTTT. V usage is TRBV7-3 and J usage is TRBJ2-3; a possible D gene is TRBD1 (5 bases). Trimming removed 3 bases from V and 0 bases from J, with 10 bases in between. The CDR3 has 15 residues. Germline V gene lookup returns CDR1 SGHTA and CDR2 FQGTGA.

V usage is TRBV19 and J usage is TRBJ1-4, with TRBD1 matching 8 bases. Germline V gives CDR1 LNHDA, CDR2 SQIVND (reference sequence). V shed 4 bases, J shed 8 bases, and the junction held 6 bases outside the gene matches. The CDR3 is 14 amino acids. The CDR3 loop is CASSRMGQDEKLFF. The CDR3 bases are TGTGCCAGTAGTAGAATGGGACAGGACGAAAAACTGTTTTTT.

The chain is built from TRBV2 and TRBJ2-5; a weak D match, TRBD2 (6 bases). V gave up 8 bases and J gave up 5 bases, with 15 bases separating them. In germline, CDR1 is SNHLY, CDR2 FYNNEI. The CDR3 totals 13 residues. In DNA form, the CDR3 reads TGTGCCAGCTCGGGGCGGGGATGGGAGACCCAGTACTTC. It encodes CASSGRGWETQYF.

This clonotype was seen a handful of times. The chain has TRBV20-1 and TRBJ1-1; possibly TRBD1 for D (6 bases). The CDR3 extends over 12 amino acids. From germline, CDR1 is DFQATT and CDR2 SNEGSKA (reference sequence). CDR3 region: CRASGVPTEAFF. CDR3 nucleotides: TGCAGAGCGTCAGGGGTTCCCACTGAAGCTTTCTTT.

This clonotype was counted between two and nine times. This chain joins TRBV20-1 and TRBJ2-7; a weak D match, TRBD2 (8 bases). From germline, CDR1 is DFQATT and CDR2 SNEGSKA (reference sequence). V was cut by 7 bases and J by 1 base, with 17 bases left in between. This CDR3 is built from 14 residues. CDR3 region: CSVLSGGQSYEQYF. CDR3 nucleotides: TGCAGTGTCCTAAGCGGGGGACAGTCCTACGAGCAGTACTTC.

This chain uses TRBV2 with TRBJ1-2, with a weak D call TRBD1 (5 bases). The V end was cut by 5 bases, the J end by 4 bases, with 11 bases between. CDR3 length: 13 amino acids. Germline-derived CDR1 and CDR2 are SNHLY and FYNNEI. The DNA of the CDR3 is TGTGCCAGCAGTCCAACAGGAGTCTATGGCTACACCTTC. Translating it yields CASSPTGVYGYTF.

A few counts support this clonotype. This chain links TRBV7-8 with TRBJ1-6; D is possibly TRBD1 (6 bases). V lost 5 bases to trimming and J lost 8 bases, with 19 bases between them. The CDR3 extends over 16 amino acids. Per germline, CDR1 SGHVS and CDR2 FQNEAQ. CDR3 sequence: CASSPRLAGADSPLHF. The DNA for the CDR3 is TGTGCCAGCAGCCCTCGTTTGGCAGGGGCTGATTCACCCCTCCACTTT. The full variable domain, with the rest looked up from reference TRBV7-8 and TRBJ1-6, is GAGVSQSPRYKVAKRGQDVALRCDPISGHVSLFWYQQALGQGPEFLTYFQNEAQLDKSGLPSDRFFAERPEGSVSTLKIQRTQQEDSAVYLCASSPRLAGADSPLHFGNGTRLTVT.

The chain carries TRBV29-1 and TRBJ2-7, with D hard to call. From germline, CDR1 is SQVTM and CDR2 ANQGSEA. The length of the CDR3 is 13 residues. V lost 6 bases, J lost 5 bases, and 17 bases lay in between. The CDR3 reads CSVPVEVGNEQYF. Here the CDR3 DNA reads TGCAGCGTCCCAGTTGAAGTAGGAAACGAGCAGTACTTC.

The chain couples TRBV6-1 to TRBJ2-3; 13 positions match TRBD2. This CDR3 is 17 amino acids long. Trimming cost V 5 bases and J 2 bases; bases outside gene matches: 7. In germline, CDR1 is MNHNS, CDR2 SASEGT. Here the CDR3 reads CASSPRGLAGDTDTQYF. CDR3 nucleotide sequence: TGTGCCAGCAGTCCGCGAGGACTAGCGGGGGACACAGATACGCAGTATTTT.

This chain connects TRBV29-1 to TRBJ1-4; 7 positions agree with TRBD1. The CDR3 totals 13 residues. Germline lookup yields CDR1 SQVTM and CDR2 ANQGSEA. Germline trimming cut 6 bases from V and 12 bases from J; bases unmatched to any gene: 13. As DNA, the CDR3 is TGCAGCGTACTCCGGGACAGAACTAGAGAACTGTTTTTT. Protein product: CSVLRDRTRELFF.

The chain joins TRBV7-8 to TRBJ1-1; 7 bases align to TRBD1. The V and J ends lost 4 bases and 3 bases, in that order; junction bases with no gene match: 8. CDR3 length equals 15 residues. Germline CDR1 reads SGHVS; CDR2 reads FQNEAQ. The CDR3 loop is CASSSREGADTEAFF. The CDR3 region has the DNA TGTGCCAGCAGCTCAAGGGAGGGGGCGGACACTGAAGCTTTCTTT.

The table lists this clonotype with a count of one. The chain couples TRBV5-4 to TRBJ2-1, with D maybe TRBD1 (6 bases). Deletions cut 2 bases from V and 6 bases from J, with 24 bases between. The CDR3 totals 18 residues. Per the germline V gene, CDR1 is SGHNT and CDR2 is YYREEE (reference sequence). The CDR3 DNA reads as TGTGCCAGCAGCTTAATCTTGGGGGCGTCCTCGTCCCCCAATGAGCAGTTCTTC. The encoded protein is CASSLILGASSSPNEQFF.

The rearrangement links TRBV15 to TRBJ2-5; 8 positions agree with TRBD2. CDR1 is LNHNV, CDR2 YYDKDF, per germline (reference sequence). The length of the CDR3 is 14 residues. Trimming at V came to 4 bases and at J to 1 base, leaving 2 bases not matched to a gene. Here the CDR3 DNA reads TGTGCCACCAGCACAGGGACTAGCCAAGAGACCCAGTACTTC. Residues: CATSTGTSQETQYF.

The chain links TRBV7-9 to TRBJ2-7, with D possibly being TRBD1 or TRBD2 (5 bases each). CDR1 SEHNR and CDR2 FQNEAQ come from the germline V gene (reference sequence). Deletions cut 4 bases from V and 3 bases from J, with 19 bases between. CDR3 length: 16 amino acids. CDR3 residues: CASSSFSGRKIYEQYF. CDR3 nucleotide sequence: TGTGCCAGCAGCTCATTTTCGGGGCGGAAAATCTACGAGCAGTACTTC.

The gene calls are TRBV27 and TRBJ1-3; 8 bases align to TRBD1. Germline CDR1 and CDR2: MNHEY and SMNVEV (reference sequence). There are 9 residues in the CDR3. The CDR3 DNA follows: TGTCCTCAACAGGGGGCCATATATTTT. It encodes CPQQGAIYF.

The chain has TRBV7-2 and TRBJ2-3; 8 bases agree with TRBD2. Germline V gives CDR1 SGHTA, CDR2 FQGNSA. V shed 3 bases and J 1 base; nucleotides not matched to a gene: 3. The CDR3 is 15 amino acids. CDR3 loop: CASSFNSGGTDTQYF. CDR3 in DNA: TGTGCCAGCAGCTTCAATAGCGGGGGCACAGATACGCAGTATTTT.

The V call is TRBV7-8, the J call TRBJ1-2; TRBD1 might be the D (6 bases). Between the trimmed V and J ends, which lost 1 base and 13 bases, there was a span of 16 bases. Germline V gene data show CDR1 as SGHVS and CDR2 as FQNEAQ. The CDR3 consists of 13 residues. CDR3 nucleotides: TGTGCCAGCAGCTTAGAGGGGGGCCGCTCCCCCACCTTC. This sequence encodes CASSLEGGRSPTF.

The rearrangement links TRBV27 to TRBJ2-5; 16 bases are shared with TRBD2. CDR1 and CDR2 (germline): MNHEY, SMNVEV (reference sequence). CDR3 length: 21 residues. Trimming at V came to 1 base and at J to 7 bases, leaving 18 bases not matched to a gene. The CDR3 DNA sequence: TGTGCCAGCAGTTTATTCCCGTCAAGGTCGCGTGGGACTAGCGGGGGGGGGACCCAGTACTTC. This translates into CASSLFPSRSRGTSGGGTQYF.

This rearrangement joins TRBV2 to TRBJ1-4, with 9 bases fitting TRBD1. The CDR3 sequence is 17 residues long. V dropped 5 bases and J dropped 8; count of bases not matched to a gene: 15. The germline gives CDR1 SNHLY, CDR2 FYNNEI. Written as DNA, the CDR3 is TGTGCCAGCAGTCCGGGACAGGGAGCCCTCAGGGGCGAAAAACTGTTTTTT. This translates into CASSPGQGALRGEKLFF.

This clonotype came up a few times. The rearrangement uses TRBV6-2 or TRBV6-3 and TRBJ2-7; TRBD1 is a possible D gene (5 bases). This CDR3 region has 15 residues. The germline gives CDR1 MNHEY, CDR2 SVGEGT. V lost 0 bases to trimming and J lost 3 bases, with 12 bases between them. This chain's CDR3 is CASSYSNAQGYEQYF. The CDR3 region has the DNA TGTGCCAGCAGTTACTCGAACGCGCAGGGCTACGAGCAGTACTTC.

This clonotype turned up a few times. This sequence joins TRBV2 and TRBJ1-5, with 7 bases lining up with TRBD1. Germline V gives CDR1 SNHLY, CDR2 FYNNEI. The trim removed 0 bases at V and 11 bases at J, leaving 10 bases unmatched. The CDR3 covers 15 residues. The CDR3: CASSEALRGGETQHF. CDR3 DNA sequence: TGTGCCAGCAGTGAAGCGCTTCGAGGGGGCGAGACCCAGCATTTT.